Each of the 5 T cell receptor beta chains below was sequenced from the same sample in a study of blood T cell repertoires in COVID-19. Clones were sequenced by immunoSEQ multiplex PCR, and TCRdb holds only the in-frame ones, with some missing. The sample has under 300,000 clones; just over 90% are singletons. The sample comprised PBMCs or T cells enriched from blood (not recorded which). Source of these receptors: a woman aged 18-29 years who had recovered from COVID-19.

The chain is built from TRBV10-3 and TRBJ2-3; TRBD2 aligns across 8 bases. This CDR3 has 14 amino acids. Per the germline V gene, CDR1 is ENHRY and CDR2 is SYGVKD. After removal of 5 bases from V and 0 bases from J, the junction contained 1 base not matched to a gene. CDR3 protein: CAISTSGSTDTQYF. Here the CDR3 DNA reads TGTGCCATCAGTACTAGCGGCAGCACAGATACGCAGTATTTT.

This sequence joins TRBV28 and TRBJ2-6; D may be TRBD2 (7 bases). V shed 6 bases and J shed 0 bases, with 15 bases lying between them. This CDR3 contains 17 residues. CDR1 and CDR2 from the germline V gene are MDHEN and SYDVKM. The CDR3 DNA follows: TGTGCCAGCAGCTCGACCGCGGGGGCCTCTGGGGCCAACGTCCTGACTTTC. Amino acids: CASSSTAGASGANVLTF.

V and J are TRBV2 and TRBJ1-1; tentatively, D is TRBD1 (5 bases). The CDR3 loop spans 15 amino acids. CDR1 SNHLY and CDR2 FYNNEI come from the germline V gene. Trimming took 6 bases from V and 1 from J, leaving 15 bases between them. This CDR3 is CASRLTETTNTEAFF. The DNA for the CDR3 is TGTGCCAGCAGACTGACAGAAACAACGAACACTGAAGCTTTCTTT.

In its sample, this clone was seen a few times. The gene calls are TRBV28 and TRBJ1-1, with 7 positions matching TRBD1. The CDR3 consists of 13 residues. V trimming: 5 bases; J trimming: 5 bases; junction bases outside the gene matches: 5. Germline values: CDR1 MDHEN, CDR2 SYDVKM. The CDR3 DNA reads as TGTGCCAGCAGTCTACCGACAGGGACTGAAGCTTTCTTT. Amino acids: CASSLPTGTEAFF.

This chain connects TRBV2 to TRBJ2-2; D may be TRBD2 (6 bases). CDR1 and CDR2 (germline): SNHLY, FYNNEI. V lost 6 bases and J lost 4, with 9 bases in between. The CDR3 is made up of 13 amino acids. The CDR3 spells CASRGTPTGELFF. The CDR3 DNA follows: TGTGCCAGCAGGGGGACTCCCACCGGGGAGCTGTTTTTT.